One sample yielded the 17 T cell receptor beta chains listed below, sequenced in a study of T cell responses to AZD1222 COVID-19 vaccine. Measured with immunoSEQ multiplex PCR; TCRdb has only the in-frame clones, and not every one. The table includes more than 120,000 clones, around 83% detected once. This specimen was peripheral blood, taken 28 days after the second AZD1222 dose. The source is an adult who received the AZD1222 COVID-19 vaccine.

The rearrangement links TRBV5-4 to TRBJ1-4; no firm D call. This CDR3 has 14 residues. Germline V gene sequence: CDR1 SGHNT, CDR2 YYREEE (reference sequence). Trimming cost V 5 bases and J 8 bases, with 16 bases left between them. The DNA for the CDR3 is TGTGCCAGCAGTGCCGATTCCCGCCGGGAAAAACTGTTTTTT. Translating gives CASSADSRREKLFF.

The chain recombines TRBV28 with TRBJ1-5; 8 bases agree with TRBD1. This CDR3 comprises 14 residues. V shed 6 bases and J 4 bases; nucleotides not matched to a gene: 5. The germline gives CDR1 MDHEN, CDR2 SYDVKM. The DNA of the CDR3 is TGTGCCAGCAGGACGACAGGGGTTAATCAGCCCCAGCATTTT. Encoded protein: CASRTTGVNQPQHF. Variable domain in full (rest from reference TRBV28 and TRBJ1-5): DVKVTQSSRYLVKRTGEKVFLECVQDMDHENMFWYRQDPGLGLRLIYFSYDVKMKEKGDIPEGYSVSREKKERFSLILESASTNQTSMYLCASRTTGVNQPQHFGDGTRLSIL.

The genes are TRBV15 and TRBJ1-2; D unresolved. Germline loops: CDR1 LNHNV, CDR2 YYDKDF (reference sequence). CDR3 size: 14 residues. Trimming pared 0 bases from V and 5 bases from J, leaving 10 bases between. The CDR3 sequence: CATSRDQGNYGYTF. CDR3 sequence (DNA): TGTGCCACCAGCAGAGATCAAGGGAATTATGGCTACACCTTC.

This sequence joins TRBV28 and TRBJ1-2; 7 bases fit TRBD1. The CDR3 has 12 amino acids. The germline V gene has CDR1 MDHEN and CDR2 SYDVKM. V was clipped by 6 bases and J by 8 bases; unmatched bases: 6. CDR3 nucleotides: TGTGCCAGCAGAACAGGGGCTAGGGGCTACACCTTC. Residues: CASRTGARGYTF.

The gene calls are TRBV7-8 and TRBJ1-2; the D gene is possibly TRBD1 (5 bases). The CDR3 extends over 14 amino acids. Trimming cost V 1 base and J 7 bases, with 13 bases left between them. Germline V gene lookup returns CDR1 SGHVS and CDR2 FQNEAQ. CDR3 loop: CASSLGVGGSGYTF. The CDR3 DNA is TGTGCCAGCAGCTTAGGGGTTGGGGGAAGTGGCTACACCTTC. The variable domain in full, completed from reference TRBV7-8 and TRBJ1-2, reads GAGVSQSPRYKVAKRGQDVALRCDPISGHVSLFWYQQALGQGPEFLTYFQNEAQLDKSGLPSDRFFAERPEGSVSTLKIQRTQQEDSAVYLCASSLGVGGSGYTFGSGTRLTVV.

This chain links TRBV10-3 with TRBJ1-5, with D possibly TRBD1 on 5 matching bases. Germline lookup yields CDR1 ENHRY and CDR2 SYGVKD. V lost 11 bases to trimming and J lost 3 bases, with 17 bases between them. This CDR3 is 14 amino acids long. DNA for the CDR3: TGTGCCGCCGGTGGCGGGGGGAACAATCAGCCCCAGCATTTT. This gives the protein CAAGGGGNNQPQHF.

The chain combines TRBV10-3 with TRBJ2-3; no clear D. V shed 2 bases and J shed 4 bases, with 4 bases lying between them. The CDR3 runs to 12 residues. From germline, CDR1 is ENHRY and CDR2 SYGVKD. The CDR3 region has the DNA TGTGCCATCAGTGAGGCCTCAGATACGCAGTATTTT. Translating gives CAISEASDTQYF.

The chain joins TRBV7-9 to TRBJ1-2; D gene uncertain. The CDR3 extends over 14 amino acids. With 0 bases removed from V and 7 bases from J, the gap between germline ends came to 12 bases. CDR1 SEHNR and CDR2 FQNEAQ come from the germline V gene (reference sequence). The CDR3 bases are TGTGCCAGCAGCTTAGCAGCAGGAGAGAGTGGCTACACCTTC. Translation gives CASSLAAGESGYTF.

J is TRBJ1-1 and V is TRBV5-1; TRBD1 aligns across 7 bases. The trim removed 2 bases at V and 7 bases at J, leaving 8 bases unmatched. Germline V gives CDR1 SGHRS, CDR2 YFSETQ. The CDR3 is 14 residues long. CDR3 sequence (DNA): TGCGCCAGCAGCTTAAGGACAGGTAGGAGTGAAGCTTTCTTT. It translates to CASSLRTGRSEAFF. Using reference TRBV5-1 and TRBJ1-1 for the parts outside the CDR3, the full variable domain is KAGVTQTPRYLIKTRGQQVTLSCSPISGHRSVSWYQQTPGQGLQFLFEYFSETQRNKGNFPGRFSGRQFSNSRSEMNVSTLELGDSALYLCASSLRTGRSEAFFGQGTRLTVV.

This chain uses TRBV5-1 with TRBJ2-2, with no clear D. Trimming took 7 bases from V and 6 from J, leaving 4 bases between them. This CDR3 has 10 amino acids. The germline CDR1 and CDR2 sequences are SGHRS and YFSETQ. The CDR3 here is CASGAGELFF. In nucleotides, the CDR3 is TGCGCCAGCGGAGCCGGGGAGCTGTTTTTT.

The CDR3 nucleotides read TGCGCCAGCAAGACCGACGGGACTAGTGTCTACGAGCAGTACTTC. Its protein is CASKTDGTSVYEQYF. The V and J genes are TRBV5-1 and TRBJ2-7, with 8 nucleotides matching TRBD2. V was pared by 6 bases and J by 3 bases, with 11 bases of the junction left unmatched. Germline values: CDR1 SGHRS, CDR2 YFSETQ. The CDR3 runs to 15 residues.

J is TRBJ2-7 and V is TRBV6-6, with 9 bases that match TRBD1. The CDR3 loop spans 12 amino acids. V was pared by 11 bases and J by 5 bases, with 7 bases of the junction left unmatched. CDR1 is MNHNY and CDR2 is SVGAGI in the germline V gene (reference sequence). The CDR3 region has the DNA TGTGCCTGTACAGGGGGCCCCAACGAGCAGTACTTC. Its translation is CACTGGPNEQYF.

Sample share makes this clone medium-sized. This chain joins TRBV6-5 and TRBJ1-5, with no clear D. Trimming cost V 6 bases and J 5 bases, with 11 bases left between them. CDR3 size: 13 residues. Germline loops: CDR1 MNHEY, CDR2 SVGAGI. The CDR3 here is CASSADEYQPQHF. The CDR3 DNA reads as TGTGCCAGCAGCGCGGACGAGTATCAGCCCCAGCATTTT.

CDR3 coding DNA: TGTGCCAGCCAATCCGAGGCGGGCGAAAAACTGTTTTTT. It yields the protein CASQSEAGEKLFF. J is TRBJ1-4 and V is TRBV9; D is ambiguous. Trimming stripped 7 bases from V and 8 bases from J, with 15 bases between. The CDR3 covers 13 residues. Germline CDR1 reads SGDLS; CDR2 reads YYNGEE.

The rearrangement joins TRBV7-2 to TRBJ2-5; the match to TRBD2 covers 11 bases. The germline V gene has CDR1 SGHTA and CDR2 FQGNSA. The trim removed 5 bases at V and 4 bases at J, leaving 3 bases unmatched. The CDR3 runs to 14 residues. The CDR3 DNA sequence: TGTGCCAGCAGCCCTACTAGCGGGAGAGAGACCCAGTACTTC. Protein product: CASSPTSGRETQYF.

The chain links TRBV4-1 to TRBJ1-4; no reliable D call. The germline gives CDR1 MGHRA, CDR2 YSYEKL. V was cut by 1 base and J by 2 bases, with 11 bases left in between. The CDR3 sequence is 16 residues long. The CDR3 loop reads CASSQVRLFTNEKLFF. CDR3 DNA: TGCGCCAGCAGCCAAGTCAGGTTATTTACTAATGAAAAACTGTTTTTT.

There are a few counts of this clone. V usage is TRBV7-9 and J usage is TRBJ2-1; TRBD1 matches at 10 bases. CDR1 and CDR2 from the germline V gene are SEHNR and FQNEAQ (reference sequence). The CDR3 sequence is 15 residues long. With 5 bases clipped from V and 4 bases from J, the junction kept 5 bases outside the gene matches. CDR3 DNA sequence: TGTGCCAGCAGCGACCGGGACAGGGGTTACAATGAGCAGTTCTTC. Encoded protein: CASSDRDRGYNEQFF.